The clone carrying this T cell receptor (beta chain) was found a few times. Its cognate antigen is unknown. This table comes from immunoSEQ multiplex PCR, and its TCRdb copy is limited to in-frame clones, with some not included. The sample includes about 49,000 clones, 85% to 90% of them seen just once. The data belong to a study of PD-1 blockade in classical Hodgkin lymphoma. Study summary: Nivolumab 3 mg/kg was given intravenously every 2 weeks. Findings and limits, study-wide: CD8+ TCR diversity did not rise significantly by C4D1, unlike CD4+.

Time point meaning: cycle 4 day 1 (C4D1), after 6 weeks of nivolumab. Autologous stem cell transplantation was followed by relapse in every patient, and brentuximab vedotin exposure varied. This clonotype was sampled from a human donor with classical Hodgkin lymphoma. The sample here was peripheral blood mononuclear cells (PBMCs), taken before the fourth cycle of nivolumab.

This CDR3 reads CASSLEGEETQYF. CDR3 in DNA: TGTGCCAGCAGCTTGGAGGGGGAAGAGACCCAGTACTTC. V and J are TRBV5-6 and TRBJ2-5, with a weak D call TRBD1 (6 bases). V was trimmed by 0 bases and J by 3 bases, leaving 6 bases between them. The CDR3 sequence is 13 residues long. CDR1 and CDR2 (germline): SGHDT, YYEEEE.